This TCR beta chain was captured in a study of cytomegalovirus exposure and HLA in healthy donors. Study-wide points: Whilst most TCR sequences proved rare, a subset of public TCRs occurred across many donors.

Worth noting for this clone: Its antigen is not identified.

Germline CDR1 reads MNHEY; CDR2 reads SMNVEV (reference sequence). The CDR3 has 13 residues. The V and J ends lost 10 bases and 3 bases, in that order; junction bases with no gene match: 7. PCR was performed using 60 Vbeta and 13 Jbeta primers. Data came from immunoSEQ multiplex PCR; TCRdb stores just in-frame clones and leaves some out. Of fewer than 150,000 clones listed, 60% to 80% are singletons. The chain uses TRBV27 and TRBJ2-7, with 9 positions matching TRBD1. The TCR sequence derives from a man aged 50 to 60 in good health and CMV-seropositive. Specimen: PBMCs. The CDR3: CATPGQGLYEQYF. DNA of the CDR3: TGTGCCACCCCGGGACAGGGACTCTACGAGCAGTACTTC.